This record covers a single T cell receptor (beta chain). The data derive from a study of blood T cell repertoires in COVID-19. Overall study: The United States, Italy and Spain supplied acute and convalescent COVID-19 samples. The cDNA or gDNA used as material had been derived from T cells, B-cell-depleted T cells, or PBMCs.

This CDR3 contains 13 residues. The ends were cut back, 7 bases at V and 6 bases at J, with 16 bases in the middle. Original handling: Quantification of nucleated cells was approximated via reference gene primer amplification. Sequenced by immunoSEQ multiplex PCR; TCRdb stores in-frame clones only, minus some. V, J and clone size are those of that table, while D and trimming were read from the DNA. The repertoire consists of about 84,000 clones, with 70% to 80% occurring once and the leading ten covering roughly 5.6%. The V call is TRBV12-3 or TRBV12-4, the J call TRBJ2-7; D not certain. Source material: peripheral blood. This receptor was obtained from a middle-aged man with active or convalescent COVID-19. The CDR3: CASTRDASTEQYF. Written as DNA, the CDR3 is TGTGCCAGCACGAGAGATGCTAGTACCGAGCAGTACTTC.